This is a list of T cell receptor beta chains from one sample in a study of blood T cell repertoires in COVID-19. Profiled with immunoSEQ multiplex PCR; TCRdb holds only in-frame clones, not every one. This table has some 160,000 clones, around four fifths appearing once. The sequenced sample was PBMCs or T cells enriched from blood (not recorded which). These receptors came from a middle-aged woman who had recovered from COVID-19. The CDR3 runs from the conserved cysteine through the conserved F or W. The order of the fields is J gene, V gene, D gene, clone size, CDR3 protein, CDR3 DNA. The D gene is left open where the match is weak. Rows may omit the clone size; those that give it use once, few, many or a size class.

j_call: TRBJ2-5
v_call: TRBV30
d_call: NA
clone_size: few
cdr3_aa: CAWSGVGGETQYF
cdr3_nt: TGTGCCTGGAGTGGTGTAGGGGGAGAGACCCAGTACTTC

j_call: TRBJ1-1
v_call: TRBV5-4
d_call: TRBD1
clone_size: NA
cdr3_aa: CASSLFGDRVSEAFF
cdr3_nt: TGTGCCAGCAGCTTGTTTGGGGACAGGGTTTCTGAAGCTTTCTTT

j_call: TRBJ1-2
v_call: TRBV6-6
d_call: TRBD1
clone_size: NA
cdr3_aa: CASSPRLYDREGNYGYTF
cdr3_nt: TGTGCCAGCAGTCCACGCTTGTATGACAGGGAAGGTAACTATGGCTACACCTTC

j_call: TRBJ2-1
v_call: TRBV7-6
d_call: TRBD2
clone_size: NA
cdr3_aa: CASSFTSGGSGEQFF
cdr3_nt: TGTGCCAGCAGCTTCACTAGCGGGGGGTCCGGCGAGCAGTTCTTC

j_call: TRBJ1-1
v_call: TRBV19
d_call: NA
clone_size: NA
cdr3_aa: CASSLRAGVAFF
cdr3_nt: TGTGCCAGTAGTCTAAGGGCGGGGGTAGCTTTCTTT

j_call: TRBJ2-1
v_call: TRBV9
d_call: NA
clone_size: NA
cdr3_aa: CASSRDVFGWGLSEYNEQFF
cdr3_nt: TGTGCCAGCAGCAGAGACGTCTTCGGATGGGGACTCAGTGAATACAATGAGCAGTTCTTC

j_call: TRBJ2-3
v_call: TRBV5-1
d_call: TRBD1
clone_size: NA
cdr3_aa: CASSLVPGQGAYDTQYF
cdr3_nt: TGCGCCAGCAGCTTGGTCCCGGGGCAGGGGGCATATGATACGCAGTATTTT

j_call: TRBJ1-4
v_call: TRBV16
d_call: NA
clone_size: NA
cdr3_aa: CASSQGDTGKEKLFF
cdr3_nt: TGTGCCAGCAGCCAAGGGGACACGGGGAAAGAAAAACTGTTTTTT

j_call: TRBJ2-2
v_call: TRBV27
d_call: NA
clone_size: few
cdr3_aa: CASSTEARSNTGELFF
cdr3_nt: TGTGCCAGCAGTACCGAGGCCAGATCGAACACCGGGGAGCTGTTTTTT

j_call: TRBJ1-2
v_call: TRBV30
d_call: NA
clone_size: NA
cdr3_aa: CAWSVSPGNGYTF
cdr3_nt: TGTGCCTGGAGTGTAAGCCCAGGCAATGGCTACACCTTC

j_call: TRBJ1-5
v_call: TRBV5-8
d_call: NA
clone_size: NA
cdr3_aa: CASSLSGQPQHF
cdr3_nt: TGTGCCAGCAGCTTGTCGGGGCAGCCCCAGCATTTT

j_call: TRBJ1-6
v_call: TRBV30
d_call: TRBD1
clone_size: NA
cdr3_aa: CAWSPQGAYNSPLHF
cdr3_nt: TGTGCCTGGAGCCCACAGGGGGCGTATAATTCACCCCTCCACTTT

j_call: TRBJ1-2
v_call: TRBV19
d_call: TRBD1
clone_size: once
cdr3_aa: CASRDQGASGYTF
cdr3_nt: TGTGCCAGTAGAGATCAGGGGGCTTCTGGCTACACCTTC

j_call: TRBJ2-5
v_call: TRBV19
d_call: NA
clone_size: few
cdr3_aa: CASRGSAQETQYF
cdr3_nt: TGTGCCAGTCGGGGATCTGCCCAAGAGACCCAGTACTTC

j_call: TRBJ2-1
v_call: TRBV7-2
d_call: NA
clone_size: NA
cdr3_aa: CASSSGGPSSYNEQFF
cdr3_nt: TGTGCCAGCAGCTCTGGAGGTCCCAGCTCCTACAATGAGCAGTTCTTC

j_call: TRBJ2-1
v_call: TRBV20-1
d_call: TRBD2
clone_size: NA
cdr3_aa: CSASGGRGYNEQFF
cdr3_nt: TGCAGTGCTAGTGGCGGGAGAGGGTACAATGAGCAGTTCTTC

j_call: TRBJ2-5
v_call: TRBV27
d_call: TRBD2
clone_size: NA
cdr3_aa: CASSFGAGGGSWETQYF
cdr3_nt: TGTGCCAGCAGTTTTGGGGCGGGGGGAGGAAGTTGGGAGACCCAGTACTTC

j_call: TRBJ2-7
v_call: TRBV19
d_call: TRBD1
clone_size: NA
cdr3_aa: CASSSDRFNEQYF
cdr3_nt: TGTGCCAGTAGTTCGGACAGGTTTAACGAGCAGTACTTC

j_call: TRBJ2-1
v_call: TRBV7-9
d_call: TRBD2
clone_size: NA
cdr3_aa: CASSLGTSFHEQFF
cdr3_nt: TGTGCCAGCAGCTTAGGGACTAGCTTCCATGAGCAGTTCTTC

j_call: TRBJ2-3
v_call: TRBV7-9
d_call: TRBD2
clone_size: NA
cdr3_aa: CASSPASGGSTDTQYF
cdr3_nt: TGTGCCAGCAGCCCCGCCAGCGGGGGTAGCACAGATACGCAGTATTTT

j_call: TRBJ2-2
v_call: TRBV14
d_call: NA
clone_size: NA
cdr3_aa: CASSQGVPGIEKRTGELFF
cdr3_nt: TGTGCCAGCAGCCAAGGAGTCCCCGGGATAGAAAAGAGAACCGGGGAGCTGTTTTTT

j_call: TRBJ2-3
v_call: TRBV7-9
d_call: NA
clone_size: once
cdr3_aa: CATESTDTQYF
cdr3_nt: TGTGCCACCGAGTCCACAGATACGCAGTATTTT

j_call: TRBJ1-6
v_call: TRBV6-1
d_call: TRBD1
clone_size: NA
cdr3_aa: CASSEDRDSYSPLHF
cdr3_nt: TGTGCCAGCAGTGAAGACCGGGACAGCTATTCACCCCTCCACTTT

j_call: TRBJ1-5
v_call: TRBV30
d_call: NA
clone_size: NA
cdr3_aa: CAWSVEQAQHF
cdr3_nt: TGTGCCTGGAGTGTGGAGCAAGCCCAGCATTTT

j_call: TRBJ2-1
v_call: TRBV4-1
d_call: NA
clone_size: NA
cdr3_aa: CASSLGGEGEQFF
cdr3_nt: TGCGCCAGCAGCCTGGGGGGTGAAGGGGAGCAGTTCTTC

j_call: TRBJ2-1
v_call: TRBV2
d_call: TRBD1
clone_size: NA
cdr3_aa: CATKVDRGLYNEQFF
cdr3_nt: TGTGCCACTAAGGTGGACAGGGGTCTCTACAATGAGCAGTTCTTC